The rows below give T cell receptor beta chains drawn from one sample of a study of cytotoxic CD8 clonotypes in ibrutinib-treated CLL. Profiled with immunoSEQ multiplex PCR; TCRdb holds only in-frame clones, not every one. Among roughly 250,000 clones listed, less than 75% were seen once. The material sequenced was PBMCs, taken after 24 months of ibrutinib treatment. The origin of the receptors is a human donor with chronic lymphocytic leukemia. Both conserved end residues are part of each CDR3.

v_call	cdr3_aa
TRBV10-3	CAISTGVAGNTIYF
TRBV7-9	CASSFRGRGANTEAFF
TRBV6-5	CASMRGSTGELFF
TRBV6-1	CASTTGGWETQYF
TRBV28	CASSSGTSGNTIYF
TRBV27	CASSIQPLYGYTF
TRBV27	CASSLGPTNEQYF
TRBV10-1	CASSGSSGRALFF
TRBV6-5	CASSRDRAVQETQYF
TRBV5-8	CASSPSGGSLETQYF
TRBV29-1	CAGLAGASDEQYF
TRBV15	CATSRTGYEAFF
TRBV7-9	CASSPPGTAVYEQYF
TRBV9	CASSAGTSPIDEQFF
TRBV11-3	CASSSRKRDSTDTQYF
TRBV18	CASSAQVSSYNEQFF
TRBV4-2	CASSQLSVAGTHGLFF
TRBV29-1	CSVGAGTTSNEQFF
TRBV4-3	CASSQGLAGRGETQYF
TRBV28	CASSFFGLAGGEQYF
TRBV19	CATSISSGTPVYEQYF
TRBV4-2	CASSLLLDPYEQYF
TRBV4-3	CASSLGQNGYEQYF
TRBV27	CASSPGDLGGYTF
TRBV5-4	CASSLNNEQFF
TRBV5-5	CASSLDHPGREAAFF
TRBV7-2	CASSQRVKETQYF
TRBV30	CARGTGYDEQYF
TRBV10-3	CAINFNIHTNYGYTF
TRBV27	CASSRPLGEQYF
TRBV27	CASSSRGGLPSGNTIYF
TRBV29-1	CSVTNSGTSTDTQYF
TRBV28	CASSIRDRGGHEQYF
TRBV30	CAWTREAHNEQFF
TRBV4-1	CASTSDSGRERVGEQFF
TRBV7-3	CASSPSAGSDEQFF
TRBV4-3	CASSRDSNQPQHF
TRBV4-1	CASSQDPGQSGANVLTF
TRBV9	CASSVGRNEAFF
TRBV28	CASSPRQGPFQETQYF
TRBV4-2	CASSQDPQGTKNIQYF
TRBV9	CASSARDRPNQPQHF
TRBV30	CAWGLWSSSYEQYF
TRBV6-6	CASSYGGSYSYEQYF
TRBV7-3	CASSYGAGGEQYF
TRBV4-1	CASSQDGGRGGYTF
TRBV7-9	CASSLGTHAYEQYF
TRBV19	CASSIPGDNEQFF
TRBV30	CAWSPPLAGGKDEQFF
TRBV18	CASSPPVAETQYF
TRBV4-2	CASSPGHPLGYREKLFF
TRBV27	CASSLSRSYEQYF
TRBV10-3	CAISETVNTEAFF
TRBV18	CASSPHRDHEQYF
TRBV6-1	CASSDGGTGYGYTF
TRBV12-5	CASGQGGTQETQYF